Listed below are T cell receptor beta chains from one sample, sequenced in a study of cytomegalovirus exposure and HLA in healthy donors. The method was immunoSEQ multiplex PCR; TCRdb's version includes in-frame clones alone and lacks a portion of them. The sample lists 150,000 to 200,000 clones; approximately 79% were seen once. The sequenced sample consisted of PBMCs. These receptors all come from a man aged 35 to 55 in good health and CMV-seropositive. Each CDR3 is given with its conserved first and last residue. The D gene is left open where the match is weak. The size of a clone is reported for some rows only, either as once, few or many, or as a class for expanded clones.

v_call,d_call,clone_size,j_call,cdr3_aa,cdr3_nt
TRBV7-9,NA,NA,TRBJ1-1,CASSPIGGTEAFF,TGTGCCAGCAGCCCTATCGGGGGTACAGAAGCTTTCTTT
TRBV5-6,NA,NA,TRBJ2-1,CASSFGNPEQFF,TGTGCCAGCAGCTTCGGTAATCCTGAGCAGTTCTTC
TRBV19,NA,NA,TRBJ2-2,CASSIRGPNTGELFF,TGTGCCAGTAGTATCAGGGGCCCGAACACCGGGGAGCTGTTTTTT
TRBV4-2,NA,NA,TRBJ1-2,CASSQKPHTGNGYTF,TGTGCCAGCAGCCAAAAACCCCATACAGGGAATGGCTACACCTTC
TRBV7-6,TRBD2,NA,TRBJ2-3,CASSPLIAGPGTDTQYF,TGTGCCAGCAGCCCTCTTATAGCGGGGCCTGGCACAGATACGCAGTATTTT
TRBV4-1,NA,few,TRBJ1-1,CASSRGGVMEAFF,TGCGCCAGCAGCCGAGGGGGAGTCATGGAAGCTTTCTTT
TRBV6-6,TRBD1,NA,TRBJ2-7,CASTTGVAYEQYF,TGTGCCAGCACGACAGGGGTTGCCTACGAGCAGTACTTC
TRBV7-9,NA,NA,TRBJ2-7,CASSLGGPPYEQYF,TGTGCCAGCAGCTTAGGGGGGCCCCCCTACGAGCAGTACTTC
TRBV11-3,NA,NA,TRBJ1-1,CASSYGGATEAFF,TGTGCCAGCAGCTATGGGGGGGCCACTGAAGCTTTCTTT
TRBV29-1,NA,once,TRBJ1-2,CSVEDRGYTF,TGCAGCGTTGAAGACAGGGGCTACACCTTC
TRBV29-1,TRBD1,NA,TRBJ2-7,CSAVYRGRTYEQYF,TGCAGCGCCGTTTACAGGGGGCGAACCTACGAGCAGTACTTC
TRBV28,NA,NA,TRBJ2-1,CASSPTGRAYNEQFF,TGTGCCAGCAGCCCTACAGGGAGGGCCTACAATGAGCAGTTCTTC
TRBV5-1,TRBD1,NA,TRBJ1-1,CASSGGTGGAYTEAFF,TGCGCCAGCAGCGGAGGGACAGGGGGCGCATACACTGAAGCTTTCTTT
TRBV6-1,NA,NA,TRBJ2-7,CASSVGDSSYEQYF,TGTGCCAGCAGTGTTGGTGACAGCAGCTACGAGCAGTACTTC
TRBV4-3,TRBD2,once,TRBJ2-4,CASSPGTGGYNIQYF,TGCGCCAGCAGCCCCGGGACGGGGGGGTATAACATTCAGTACTTC
TRBV6-5,NA,NA,TRBJ1-4,CASSYSSGHLEKLFF,TGTGCCAGCAGTTACTCGTCCGGACACCTGGAAAAACTGTTTTTT
TRBV7-2,NA,few,TRBJ2-5,CASSLIIGGKYQETQYF,TGTGCCAGCAGCTTAATAATTGGTGGCAAGTACCAAGAGACCCAGTACTTC
TRBV6-6,TRBD1,NA,TRBJ1-1,CASSSPMTGRATEAFF,TGTGCCAGCAGTTCCCCGATGACAGGGCGAGCCACTGAAGCTTTCTTT
TRBV27,NA,few,TRBJ1-6,CASSLRTSSYNSPLHF,TGTGCCAGCAGCTTGAGGACTAGCTCCTATAATTCACCCCTCCACTTT
TRBV7-2,TRBD2,once,TRBJ2-7,CASSLPGRAWHEQYF,TGTGCCAGCAGCCTCCCGGGGAGGGCGTGGCACGAGCAGTACTTC
TRBV6-6,TRBD2,NA,TRBJ2-7,CASSYTSGRAYEQYF,TGTGCCAGCAGTTATACCAGCGGGAGAGCCTACGAGCAGTACTTC
TRBV9,NA,NA,TRBJ1-3,CASSVESWGAGNTIYF,TGTGCCAGCAGCGTAGAGTCTTGGGGAGCTGGAAACACCATATATTTT
TRBV19,TRBD1,NA,TRBJ1-4,CASSSLGTETEKLFF,TGTGCCAGTAGTTCCCTGGGGACAGAAACCGAAAAACTGTTTTTT
TRBV4-1,NA,few,TRBJ2-7,CASSQRRVGGGNGEQYF,TGCGCCAGCAGCCAACGACGTGTGGGTGGGGGGAATGGCGAGCAGTACTTC
TRBV5-1,NA,NA,TRBJ1-2,CASSLGGLGPANYGYTF,TGCGCCAGCAGCTTGGGTGGACTGGGTCCAGCTAACTATGGCTACACCTTC
TRBV4-3,NA,once,TRBJ2-7,CASSQDNGYEQYF,TGCGCCAGCAGCCAAGATAACGGCTACGAGCAGTACTTC
TRBV7-9,NA,NA,TRBJ2-7,CASSKTGPIGDEQYF,TGTGCCAGCAGCAAAACAGGGCCGATAGGGGACGAGCAGTACTTC
TRBV7-9,TRBD1,NA,TRBJ1-4,CASSSRTGGPLANEKLFF,TGTGCCAGCAGCTCACGGACAGGGGGCCCATTAGCTAATGAAAAACTGTTTTTT
TRBV5-1,TRBD1,NA,TRBJ2-2,CASSPGTGTGELFF,TGCGCCAGCAGCCCCGGGACAGGGACCGGGGAGCTGTTTTTT
TRBV4-2,NA,NA,TRBJ1-2,CASSQEQGPNYGYTF,TGTGCCAGCAGCCAAGAGCAGGGGCCTAACTATGGCTACACCTTC
TRBV11-2,TRBD2,NA,TRBJ2-7,CASSHRAGLGPEQYF,TGTGCCAGCAGCCATCGGGCCGGACTAGGTCCCGAGCAGTACTTC
TRBV6-1,TRBD1,NA,TRBJ2-2,CASRATGSLPGELFF,TGTGCCAGCAGGGCGACAGGGTCTTTACCCGGGGAGCTGTTTTTT
TRBV30,NA,NA,TRBJ1-1,CAWKRNTEAFF,TGTGCCTGGAAGCGGAACACTGAAGCTTTCTTT
TRBV27,NA,NA,TRBJ2-1,CASSPGGSYNEQFF,TGTGCCAGCAGTCCAGGGGGGTCCTACAATGAGCAGTTCTTC
TRBV4-2,TRBD1,NA,TRBJ1-2,CASSPEGWGQGGYGYTF,TGTGCCAGCAGCCCCGAGGGCTGGGGACAGGGGGGCTATGGCTACACCTTC
TRBV5-1,TRBD1,NA,TRBJ1-2,CASSFGGEQGSGYTF,TGCGCCAGCAGCTTTGGGGGAGAACAGGGGTCGGGCTACACCTTC
TRBV27,TRBD1,once,TRBJ1-2,CASSLGQGTTNYGYTF,TGTGCCAGCAGTTTAGGACAGGGGACTACTAACTATGGCTACACCTTC
TRBV7-2,TRBD1,few,TRBJ1-5,CASSWTGDVAQPQHF,TGTGCCAGCAGCTGGACAGGGGACGTCGCTCAGCCCCAGCATTTT
TRBV7-3,NA,NA,TRBJ2-7,CASSLMTGNAYEQYF,TGTGCCAGCAGCTTAATGACGGGGAATGCCTACGAGCAGTACTTC
TRBV6-6,NA,NA,TRBJ1-5,CASSYRVDQPQHF,TGTGCCAGCAGTTATCGGGTCGATCAGCCCCAGCATTTT
TRBV4-3,TRBD2,NA,TRBJ2-3,CASSLSSGYLDTQYF,TGCGCCAGCAGCCTCTCTAGCGGGTACCTGGATACGCAGTATTTT
TRBV9,TRBD1,NA,TRBJ1-1,CASSLQGAFGTEAFF,TGTGCCAGCAGTCTCCAGGGGGCGTTTGGCACTGAAGCTTTCTTT